What follows is one T cell receptor (beta chain) and its context. Via MiXCR, TCRdb re-called the 5' RACE reads, giving one row per CDR3 protein. The sample yields 250,000 to 350,000 distinct CDR3 sequences, approximately 19% seen once. V trimming: 6 bases; J trimming: 4 bases; junction bases outside the gene matches: 9. The CDR3 is 15 amino acids. This specimen comes from a study of T-cell memory formation after mild COVID-19. This chain links TRBV12-3 or TRBV12-4 with TRBJ2-5; TRBD2 agrees at 9 bases. The sample was PBMCs or a T cell subset sorted from them (not recorded which). The receptor comes from a man between 18 and 29 years old who had mild COVID-19 (a few samples of this study predate the infection). Cell type and time point are not known. CDR3 sequence reads: CASRGSRGGLETQYF. The CDR3 DNA sequence: TGTGCCAGCAGGGGATCGCGGGGGGGGCTAGAGACCCAGTACTTC.